This record concerns one T cell receptor beta chain sequence. What it binds is unknown. The sample contains more than one DNA sequence encoding this CDR3. Profiling relied on immunoSEQ multiplex PCR, and the TCRdb table lists in-frame clones only, not all of them. Of approximately 32,000 clones in the sample, about 83% were seen once. These data originate in a study of memory B cells and T cells in multiple sclerosis. The CDR3 runs 14 residues. Germline lookup yields CDR1 LGHNA and CDR2 YNFKEQ. V shed 0 bases and J shed 1 base, with 5 bases lying between them. Stimulus-free culture yielded autoproliferating CFSE-dim and non-proliferating CFSE-high T cells, each sequenced separately. Pooled replicate wells came from about 50 million CFSE-labeled PBMCs cultured less than nine days without stimulus. CFSE at 0.4 to 0.6 uM labeled the PBMCs, which were then cultured unstimulated. Points from the study as a whole: Compartments had unequal clone-set sizes, affecting shared clonotype counts.

The rearrangement links TRBV4-2 to TRBJ2-3; no firm D call. Material: PBMCs from blood kept in culture. The receptor was derived from a human donor with multiple sclerosis. CDR3 sequence reads: CASSQDLGTDTQYF. The CDR3 DNA reads as TGTGCCAGCAGCCAAGATTTGGGCACAGATACGCAGTATTTT.